This entry lists 25 T cell receptor beta chains sequenced from one sample in a study of T cell repertoires in cytomegalovirus infection. Each CDR3 protein gets one entry after TCRdb re-called the reads with MiXCR. The sample lists nearly 650,000 distinct CDR3 sequences, less than 25% seen once, with less than 9.5% in the top ten. Sample: CD8+ T cells from PBMCs. These TCRs come from a human donor in good health (CMV status not recorded). Some clones in this sample may be carry-over from other donors' samples.

In the case of this clonotype: This may stem from a read error, because a much larger clone lies one nucleotide away. This chain links TRBV7-2 with TRBJ2-1; D remains unclear. Germline V gives CDR1 SGHTA, CDR2 FQGNSA. The V and J ends lost 4 bases and 4 bases respectively, with 11 bases between them. This CDR3 spans 14 amino acids. The CDR3 DNA reads as TGTGCCAGCAGCTCTTGGTACATATACAATGAGCAGTTCTTC. Its protein is CASSSWYIYNEQFF.

The chain has TRBV7-2 and TRBJ2-3, with D perhaps matching TRBD2 (7 bases). The V and J ends lost 7 bases and 4 bases respectively, with 27 bases between them. Germline assignment: CDR1 SGHTA and CDR2 FQGNSA. The CDR3 runs 18 residues. The CDR3 nucleotides read TGTACCAGCACCACCACCCGGGGGGCCTTTTCCCACGCAGATACGCAGTATTTT. Translating it yields CTSTTTRGAFSHADTQYF. The variable domain in full, completed from reference TRBV7-2 and TRBJ2-3, reads GAGVSQSPSNKVTEKGKDVELRCDPISGHTALYWYRQSLGQGLEFLIYFQGNSAPDKSGLPSDRFSAERTGGSVSTLTIQRTQQEDSAVYLCTSTTTRGAFSHADTQYFGPGTRLTVL.

This chain joins TRBV29-1 and TRBJ1-2; D perhaps matches TRBD1 (5 bases). The CDR3 runs 19 residues. Trimming shortened V by 1 base and J by 0 bases, and 24 bases separated the two germline ends. Germline CDR1 and CDR2: SQVTM and ANQGSEA. CDR3 amino acids: CSVEARGDGSLTTNYGYTF. The CDR3 DNA is TGCAGCGTTGAAGCCCGGGGGGACGGCAGTTTAACTACTAACTATGGCTACACCTTC. Full variable domain (missing parts from reference TRBV29-1 and TRBJ1-2): SAVISQKPSRDICQRGTSLTIQCQVDSQVTMMFWYRQQPGQSLTLIATANQGSEATYESGFVIDKFPISRPNLTFSTLTVSNMSPEDSSIYLCSVEARGDGSLTTNYGYTFGSGTRLTVV.

This chain links TRBV20-1 with TRBJ2-7; 11 nucleotides line up with TRBD2. The length of the CDR3 is 14 residues. Germline-derived CDR1 and CDR2 are DFQATT and SNEGSKA (reference sequence). V lost 6 bases and J lost 4; bases outside the gene matches: 8. CDR3 DNA sequence: TGCAGTGCCAATAGCGGGGGGGCCAGATACGAGCAGTACTTC. It translates to CSANSGGARYEQYF.

The sample holds a few counts of this clonotype. The V call is TRBV7-3, the J call TRBJ2-1; no definite D call. Trimming cost V 4 bases and J 5 bases, with 9 bases left between them. CDR1 is SGHTA and CDR2 is FQGTGA in the germline V gene. The CDR3 runs to 13 residues. The CDR3: CASSSPLDNEQFF. In DNA form, the CDR3 reads TGTGCCAGCAGCTCGCCTTTGGACAATGAGCAGTTCTTC.

DNA for the CDR3: TGTGCCAGCAGTTACTCGATATCACAAAACACTGAAGCTTTCTTT. Protein sequence: CASSYSISQNTEAFF. The genes are TRBV6-8 and TRBJ1-1; D not resolved. Looked up from germline, CDR1 is MNHGY and CDR2 is SAAAGT. The CDR3 extends over 15 amino acids. The V end was cut by 0 bases, the J end by 2 bases, with 10 bases between.

The J gene is TRBJ1-1, the V gene TRBV5-5, with D tentatively TRBD1 (6 bases). Germline lookup yields CDR1 SGHKS and CDR2 YYEKEE (reference sequence). The ends were cut back, 1 base at V and 1 base at J, with 8 bases in the middle. There are 14 residues in the CDR3. The chain's CDR3 is CASSLWGANTEAFF. The CDR3 bases are TGTGCCAGCAGCTTGTGGGGGGCGAACACTGAAGCTTTCTTT.

The gene calls are TRBV7-6 and TRBJ2-7; D gene unclear. V gave up 7 bases and J gave up 5 bases, with 18 bases separating them. CDR3 length: 14 residues. The germline CDR1 and CDR2 sequences are SGHVS and FNYEAQ. The CDR3 sequence: CASNYRAGRDEQYF. The CDR3 DNA follows: TGTGCCAGCAACTACCGGGCCGGACGAGACGAGCAGTACTTC.

This chain connects TRBV20-1 to TRBJ2-7; TRBD1 agrees at 9 bases. From germline, CDR1 is DFQATT and CDR2 SNEGSKA (reference sequence). V dropped 3 bases and J dropped 3; count of bases not matched to a gene: 0. The CDR3 length is 12 residues. CDR3 protein: CSARTGGYEQYF. In DNA, the CDR3 is TGCAGTGCTAGGACAGGGGGCTACGAGCAGTACTTC.

This clonotype came up a few times. The chain combines TRBV20-1 with TRBJ2-6; 8 bases fit TRBD1. Per the germline V gene, CDR1 is DFQATT and CDR2 is SNEGSKA (reference sequence). Germline trimming cut 5 bases from V and 3 bases from J; bases unmatched to any gene: 9. This CDR3 has 16 amino acids. The CDR3 loop reads CSAPRGQGLGANVLTF. CDR3 bases: TGCAGTGCTCCACGAGGACAGGGACTTGGGGCCAACGTCCTGACTTTC.

This clonotype was counted ten times or more. This CDR3 is CASRDTGNTEAFF. CDR3 nucleotide sequence: TGTGCCAGCAGAGATACAGGGAACACTGAAGCTTTCTTT. The genes are TRBV7-9 and TRBJ1-1, with D possibly being TRBD1 (5 bases). The CDR3 has 13 residues. Germline CDR1 SEHNR, CDR2 FQNEAQ (reference sequence). V was trimmed by 6 bases and J by 1 base, leaving 9 bases between them.

This clonotype showed up just a few times. CDR3: CASSLLTAPYGYTF. The CDR3 DNA reads as TGTGCCAGCAGCTTATTAACAGCTCCATATGGCTACACCTTC. The chain joins TRBV7-9 to TRBJ1-2; D ambiguous. The V end lost 2 bases, the J end lost 5 bases, and 12 bases lay between the germline ends. Germline loops: CDR1 SEHNR, CDR2 FQNEAQ (reference sequence). CDR3 size: 14 residues.

This clonotype was counted a few times. The V and J genes are TRBV19 and TRBJ1-1, with D unclear. Germline V lookup: CDR1 LNHDA, CDR2 SQIVND (reference sequence). The CDR3 sequence is 14 residues long. The V end lost 2 bases, the J end lost 6 bases, and 13 bases lay between the germline ends. CDR3 sequence (DNA): TGTGCCAGTAGTATATTTCCCGAGGAACCTGAAGCTTTCTTT. It codes for CASSIFPEEPEAFF.

In this sample, this clonotype turned up once. The chain couples TRBV20-1 to TRBJ1-6; D is perhaps TRBD1 (5 bases). This CDR3 spans 16 amino acids. Trimming took off 8 bases at V and 5 bases at J, with 22 bases between the two ends. The V gene's germline CDR1 is DFQATT and CDR2 SNEGSKA (reference sequence). The CDR3, as DNA: TGCAGTACCCGGAATTTTGTCGGGACGAATAATTCACCCCTCCACTTT. Its protein is CSTRNFVGTNNSPLHF.

J is TRBJ2-1 and V is TRBV13, with 7 bases that match TRBD2. The trim removed 5 bases at V and 1 base at J, leaving 17 bases unmatched. Germline V gives CDR1 PRHDT, CDR2 FYEKMQ (reference sequence). CDR3 length equals 19 residues. The CDR3 DNA follows: TGTGCCAGCAGCCCCCATTCCCTTTTGGCGGGGGATTCCTACAATGAGCAGTTCTTC. Its protein product is CASSPHSLLAGDSYNEQFF. The entire variable domain, with the rest obtained from reference TRBV13 and TRBJ2-1, is as follows: AAGVIQSPRHLIKEKRETATLKCYPIPRHDTVYWYQQGPGQDPQFLISFYEKMQSDKGSIPDRFSAQQFSDYHSELNMSSLELGDSALYFCASSPHSLLAGDSYNEQFFGPGTRLTVL.

This clonotype was detected only a few times. This chain links TRBV15 with TRBJ1-6, with 9 bases that match TRBD1. In germline, CDR1 is LNHNV, CDR2 YYDKDF (reference sequence). The CDR3 extends over 13 amino acids. V lost 6 bases to trimming and J lost 10 bases; unmatched junction nucleotides: 4. The DNA of the CDR3 is TGTGCCACCAGACAGGGGGCTAGATCACCCCTCCACTTT. This gives the protein CATRQGARSPLHF.

The chain carries TRBV9 and TRBJ1-1, with TRBD1 matching over 8 bases. J was trimmed by 3 bases and V by 7 bases; bases with no gene match: 5. The CDR3 loop spans 13 amino acids. CDR1 is SGDLS and CDR2 is YYNGEE in the germline V gene. CDR3 coding DNA: TGTGCCAGCGGGACAGGAAGGTACACTGAAGCTTTCTTT. Translation: CASGTGRYTEAFF. The full variable domain, in which reference TRBV9 and TRBJ1-1 provide the parts outside the CDR3, is DSGVTQTPKHLITATGQRVTLRCSPRSGDLSVYWYQQSLDQGLQFLIQYYNGEERAKGNILERFSAQQFPDLHSELNLSSLELGDSALYFCASGTGRYTEAFFGQGTRLTVV.

This clonotype was observed many times. The rearrangement joins TRBV7-8 to TRBJ2-1; 8 nucleotides align to TRBD2. CDR3 length: 15 amino acids. CDR1 is SGHVS and CDR2 is FQNEAQ in the germline V gene. J gave up 7 bases and V 4 bases, and 9 bases lay outside the gene matches. CDR3 residues: CASSSRQRGRNEQFF. The CDR3 nucleotides are TGTGCCAGCAGCTCAAGGCAGCGGGGGAGGAATGAGCAGTTCTTC.

Ten or more counts support this clonotype. The chain joins TRBV6-5 to TRBJ1-2; TRBD1 might be the D (5 bases). There are 13 residues in the CDR3. Trimming removed 2 bases from V and 4 bases from J, with 8 bases in between. Germline V gene data show CDR1 as MNHEY and CDR2 as SVGAGI. The CDR3 loop reads CASSYGTLYGYTF. CDR3 DNA sequence: TGTGCCAGCAGTTACGGGACTCTCTATGGCTACACCTTC.

This clonotype was detected ten times or more. V usage is TRBV7-9 and J usage is TRBJ1-1; possibly TRBD1 for D (5 bases). CDR1 SEHNR and CDR2 FQNEAQ come from the germline V gene (reference sequence). Trimming removed 2 bases at V and 7 bases at J, with 8 bases between. This CDR3 contains 12 residues. CDR3 protein: CASSLLGDEAFF. The CDR3 coding sequence is TGTGCCAGCAGCTTACTGGGGGATGAAGCTTTCTTT.

This clonotype has a handful of counts. The chain joins TRBV12-5 to TRBJ2-1, with 8 bases matching TRBD2. Per germline, CDR1 LGHNT and CDR2 FRNRAP. The CDR3 runs to 12 residues. For the CDR3, the DNA is TGTGGGAGCCAGCGGGGGTACAATGAGCAGTTCTTC. Translation gives CGSQRGYNEQFF.

The genes are TRBV20-1 and TRBJ1-5, with D perhaps matching TRBD1 (5 bases). The germline V gene encodes CDR1 DFQATT and CDR2 SNEGSKA (reference sequence). The CDR3 loop spans 15 amino acids. V was clipped by 1 base and J by 0 bases, with 10 bases between them. The CDR3 loop reads CSARGGGFSNQPQHF. CDR3 DNA: TGCAGTGCTAGAGGGGGGGGGTTTAGCAATCAGCCCCAGCATTTT.

V is TRBV5-5 and J is TRBJ2-7; 9 nucleotides align to TRBD2. From germline, CDR1 is SGHKS and CDR2 YYEKEE (reference sequence). The CDR3 loop spans 14 amino acids. Trimming at V came to 4 bases and at J to 3 bases, leaving 5 bases not matched to a gene. DNA for the CDR3: TGTGCCAGCAGCCCTCCTAGCGGGGACTACGAGCAGTACTTC. It codes for CASSPPSGDYEQYF.

V gene TRBV12-3 or TRBV12-4 combines with J gene TRBJ2-1; TRBD1 might be the D (7 bases). There are 15 residues in the CDR3. Trimming took 3 bases from V and 8 from J, leaving 17 bases between them. CDR3 region: CASSFRQGGRDEQFF. CDR3 coding DNA: TGTGCCAGCAGTTTCAGGCAGGGGGGACGCGATGAGCAGTTCTTC.

In this sample, this clonotype turned up a few times. The chain has TRBV5-5 and TRBJ1-6; the match to TRBD1 covers 10 bases. V gave up 4 bases and J gave up 6 bases; unmatched junction bases: 7. CDR3 size: 16 residues. The germline V gene encodes CDR1 SGHKS and CDR2 YYEKEE (reference sequence). CDR3 region: CASSPRDRGSNSPLHF. The CDR3 DNA is TGTGCCAGCAGCCCCCGGGACAGGGGATCTAATTCACCCCTCCACTTT.